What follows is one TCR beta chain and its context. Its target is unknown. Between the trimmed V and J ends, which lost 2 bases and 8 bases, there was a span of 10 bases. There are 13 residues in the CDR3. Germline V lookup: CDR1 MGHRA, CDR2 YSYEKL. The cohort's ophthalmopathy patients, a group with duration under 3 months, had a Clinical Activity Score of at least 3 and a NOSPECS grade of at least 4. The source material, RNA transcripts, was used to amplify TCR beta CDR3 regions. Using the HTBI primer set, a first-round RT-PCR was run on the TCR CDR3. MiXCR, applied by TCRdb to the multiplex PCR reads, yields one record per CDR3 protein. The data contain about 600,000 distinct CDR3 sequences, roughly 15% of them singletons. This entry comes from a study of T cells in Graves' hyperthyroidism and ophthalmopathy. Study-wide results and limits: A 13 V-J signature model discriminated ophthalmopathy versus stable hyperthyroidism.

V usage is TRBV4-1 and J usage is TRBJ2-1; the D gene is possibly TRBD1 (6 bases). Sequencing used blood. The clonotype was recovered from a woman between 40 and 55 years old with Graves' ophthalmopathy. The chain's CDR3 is CASSQISGDEQFF. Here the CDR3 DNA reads TGCGCCAGCAGCCAAATCTCAGGGGATGAGCAGTTCTTC.